This T cell receptor beta chain was retrieved from a study of control samples from healthy donors and cancer patients. Sequencing used immunoSEQ multiplex PCR; TCRdb keeps in-frame clones, though not all of them. The sample has tens of thousands of clones; roughly 89% are singletons. This clone was observed a single time. V lost 4 bases to trimming and J lost 5 bases, with 11 bases between them. Germline V gene sequence: CDR1 KGHDR, CDR2 SFDVKD. CDR3 size: 14 residues. Material: blood. The chain recombines TRBV24-1 with TRBJ1-5; weak D call: TRBD1 (6 bases). This clonotype was sampled from a woman between 55 and 75 years old in good health. The CDR3 here is CATSEAGADQPQHF. Here the CDR3 DNA reads TGTGCCACCAGTGAGGCAGGGGCAGATCAGCCCCAGCATTTT.